The clone carrying this T cell receptor (beta chain) was picked up a small number of times. TCRdb processed the 5' RACE reads anew with MiXCR; each CDR3 protein has one entry. The sample comprises about 530,000 distinct CDR3 sequences, around 20% of which are singletons, and 0.48% rests with the top ten. The data were taken from a study of identical twins. With no exceptions, donors were healthy Caucasians. Germline CDR1 reads LGHDT; CDR2 reads YNNKEL (reference sequence). The CDR3 length is 13 residues. Trimming shortened V by 3 bases and J by 2 bases, and 5 bases separated the two germline ends. The sample was also linked to a second study, of yellow fever vaccine responses in identical twins.

The chain combines TRBV3-1 with TRBJ1-5; D remains ambiguous. Material: CD4+ T cells sorted from blood. The TCR sequence derives from a woman aged 18 to 35 in good health. Here the CDR3 reads CASSHQGNQPQHF. The CDR3 DNA follows: TGTGCCAGCAGCCACCAGGGCAATCAGCCCCAGCATTTT.